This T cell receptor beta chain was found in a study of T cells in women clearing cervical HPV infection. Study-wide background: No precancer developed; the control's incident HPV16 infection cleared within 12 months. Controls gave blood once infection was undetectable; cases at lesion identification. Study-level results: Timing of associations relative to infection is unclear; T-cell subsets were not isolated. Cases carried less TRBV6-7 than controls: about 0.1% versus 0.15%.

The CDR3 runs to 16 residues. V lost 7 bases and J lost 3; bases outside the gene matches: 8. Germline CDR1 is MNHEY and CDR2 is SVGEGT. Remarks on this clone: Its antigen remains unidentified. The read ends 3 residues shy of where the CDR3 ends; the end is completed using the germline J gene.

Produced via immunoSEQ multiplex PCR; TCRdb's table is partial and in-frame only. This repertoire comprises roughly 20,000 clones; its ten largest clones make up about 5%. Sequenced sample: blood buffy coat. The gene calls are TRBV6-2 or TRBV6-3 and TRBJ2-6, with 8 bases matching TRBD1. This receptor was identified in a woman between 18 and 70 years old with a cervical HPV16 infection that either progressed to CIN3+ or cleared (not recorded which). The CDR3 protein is CASKTGGPHGANVLTF. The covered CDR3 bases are TGTGCCAGCAAAACAGGGGGGCCACATGGGGCCAACGTC.